The 29 T cell receptor beta chains below all came from one sample that was sequenced in a study of CD8 T cells in ankylosing spondylitis. TCRdb reprocessed the 5' RACE reads with MiXCR, giving one entry per CDR3 protein. The data contain about 160,000 distinct CDR3 sequences, roughly 44% of them seen just once; the ten biggest clones take up roughly 15%. Sequenced: synovial fluid, either unsorted or a sorted T cell fraction (not recorded which). Every receptor here comes from a male donor with ankylosing spondylitis.

V usage is TRBV12-3 or TRBV12-4 and J usage is TRBJ2-1; 15 bases line up with TRBD2. With 7 bases clipped from V and 13 bases from J, the junction kept 8 bases outside the gene matches. This CDR3 spans 14 amino acids. The CDR3, as DNA: TGTGCCAGCACCCCCGGGACTAGCGGGGGGTCTCAGTTCTTC. Protein: CASTPGTSGGSQFF.

This clonotype showed up just a few times. The chain uses TRBV4-1 and TRBJ2-1; tentatively, D is TRBD1 or TRBD2 (5 bases each). Between the trimmed V and J ends, which lost 3 bases and 5 bases, there was a span of 14 bases. The CDR3 sequence is 15 residues long. CDR1 is MGHRA, CDR2 YSYEKL, per germline. The CDR3 DNA reads TGCGCCAGCAGCCATCCCGCGTTGGGGGACAATGAGCAGTTCTTC. Its protein is CASSHPALGDNEQFF.

J is TRBJ1-2 and V is TRBV28, with TRBD1 matching 7 bases. The CDR3 covers 16 residues. Germline CDR1 and CDR2: MDHEN and SYDVKM. The V segment lost 7 bases and the J segment 3 bases; nucleotides outside the gene matches: 14. In DNA form, the CDR3 reads TGTGCCAGCACCGAAGAGACAGGGCTTTTGGACTATGGCTACACCTTC. Residues: CASTEETGLLDYGYTF.

This clonotype was found a few times. The rearrangement links TRBV11-2 to TRBJ2-1; 10 bases match TRBD2. After removal of 5 bases from V and 1 base from J, the junction contained 14 bases not matched to a gene. The CDR3 is made up of 19 amino acids. Germline CDR1 and CDR2: SGHAT and FQNNGV. The CDR3 loop reads CASSPLLSLAGPSYNEQFF. CDR3 nucleotides: TGTGCCAGCAGCCCCCTGCTCTCACTAGCGGGGCCTTCCTACAATGAGCAGTTCTTC.

This clonotype has just one count. This rearrangement joins TRBV25-1 to TRBJ2-5; D uncertain. Looked up from germline, CDR1 is MGHDK and CDR2 is SYGVNS. The germline V and J ends were trimmed by 0 bases and 7 bases, with 18 bases remaining between them. The CDR3 has 16 amino acids. CDR3: CASSEYWQPEEGTQYF. For the CDR3, the DNA is TGTGCCAGCAGTGAATATTGGCAGCCTGAGGAAGGGACCCAGTACTTC.

This clonotype was counted between two and nine times. The V call is TRBV11-2, the J call TRBJ2-3; 7 bases line up with TRBD2. Trimming took 1 base from V and 4 from J; bases not matched to a gene: 8. CDR3 length: 16 residues. Germline CDR1 SGHAT, CDR2 FQNNGV. The CDR3 region has the DNA TGTGCCAGCAGCTTAGTCCTAGCGGCCCAACCAGATACGCAGTATTTT. Translated: CASSLVLAAQPDTQYF.

The chain is built from TRBV29-1 and TRBJ2-1; no clear D. The length of the CDR3 is 13 residues. V lost 3 bases, J lost 2 bases, and 8 bases lay in between. Germline CDR1 and CDR2: SQVTM and ANQGSEA. CDR3 sequence: CSVEGNTYNEQFF. In DNA, the CDR3 is TGCAGCGTTGAGGGGAACACCTACAATGAGCAGTTCTTC.

This clonotype was recorded a few times. This chain uses TRBV5-5 with TRBJ2-7; TRBD1 matches 10 bases. Trimming removed 2 bases from V and 2 bases from J; junction bases left unmatched: 1. Germline V gene data show CDR1 as SGHKS and CDR2 as YYEKEE (reference sequence). CDR3 size: 14 residues. The CDR3, as DNA: TGTGCCAGCAGCTTCGGGACAGGGGCCTACGAGCAGTACTTC. Encoded protein: CASSFGTGAYEQYF.

This sequence joins TRBV12-3 or TRBV12-4 and TRBJ2-7; 7 bases agree with TRBD2. The CDR3 is 15 amino acids. The J segment lost 2 bases and the V segment lost 5 bases, leaving 9 bases of the junction unmatched. Here the CDR3 DNA reads TGTGCCAGCAGTCCGGGGGGTGGTTTCCCCTACGAGCAGTACTTC. This gives the protein CASSPGGGFPYEQYF.

Only a few counts were recorded for this clonotype. V is TRBV12-3 or TRBV12-4 and J is TRBJ2-2; D uncertain. With 5 bases removed from V and 5 bases from J, the gap between germline ends came to 15 bases. The CDR3 consists of 15 residues. In DNA, the CDR3 is TGTGCCAGCAGTCGAGGACCTGTGGAAACCGGGGAGCTGTTTTTT. Encoded protein: CASSRGPVETGELFF.

The CDR3 region has the DNA TGCGCCAGCAGCCAAGATTTGTTTGCGCGGGAGGAGGATACGCAGTATTTT. It yields the protein CASSQDLFAREEDTQYF. J is TRBJ2-3 and V is TRBV4-3; 8 positions match TRBD2. V shed 0 bases, J shed 6 bases, and the junction held 11 bases outside the gene matches. The CDR3 length is 17 residues. Germline V gives CDR1 LGHNA, CDR2 YSLEER.

This clonotype appeared many times. The chain couples TRBV29-1 to TRBJ2-7; 9 nucleotides match TRBD1. The CDR3 loop spans 14 amino acids. Trimming cost V 0 bases and J 6 bases; bases outside gene matches: 6. The germline V gene has CDR1 SQVTM and CDR2 ANQGSEA. The CDR3 sequence: CSVEEGQGSAEQYF. CDR3 nucleotide sequence: TGCAGCGTTGAAGAGGGACAGGGCTCCGCCGAGCAGTACTTC.

Ten or more counts support this clonotype. V usage is TRBV28 and J usage is TRBJ2-7; TRBD2 matches at 8 bases. The CDR3 extends over 14 amino acids. V was pared by 6 bases and J by 0 bases, with 4 bases of the junction left unmatched. Germline assignment: CDR1 MDHEN and CDR2 SYDVKM. DNA of the CDR3: TGTGCCAGCAGCCTGAGCGGGAGCTCCTACGAGCAGTACTTC. Its translation is CASSLSGSSYEQYF.

There are many counts of this clonotype. The chain recombines TRBV6-5 with TRBJ1-1; weak D call: TRBD1 (6 bases). Germline lookup yields CDR1 MNHEY and CDR2 SVGAGI. CDR3 length: 14 residues. Trimming took off 0 bases at V and 6 bases at J, with 11 bases between the two ends. The CDR3 here is CASSYSGGSSEAFF. Written as DNA, the CDR3 is TGTGCCAGCAGTTACTCAGGGGGGTCCTCTGAAGCTTTCTTT.

This clonotype was seen only once. The chain recombines TRBV27 with TRBJ2-2; D may match TRBD1 or TRBD2 (5 bases each). CDR3 size: 13 residues. V was shortened by 3 bases and J by 6 bases, with 8 bases between the two germline ends. CDR1 MNHEY and CDR2 SMNVEV come from the germline V gene (reference sequence). Here the CDR3 reads CASSFLGAGELFF. CDR3 in DNA: TGTGCCAGCAGTTTCCTGGGGGCCGGGGAGCTGTTTTTT.

This clonotype was seen a few times. CDR3: CASSLLQGNTEAFF. The CDR3 DNA reads TGTGCCAGCAGCTTATTGCAGGGAAACACTGAAGCTTTCTTT. The V gene is TRBV7-9, the J gene TRBJ1-1; D perhaps matches TRBD1 (5 bases). V was pared by 2 bases and J by 2 bases, with 9 bases between. CDR1 is SEHNR, CDR2 FQNEAQ, per germline (reference sequence). This CDR3 region has 14 residues.

The sample holds many counts of this clonotype. The rearrangement links TRBV7-2 to TRBJ2-3; a weak D match, TRBD1 (5 bases). Trimming removed 1 base from V and 5 bases from J, with 10 bases in between. The germline gives CDR1 SGHTA, CDR2 FQGNSA. The CDR3 is 14 amino acids. As DNA, the CDR3 is TGTGCCAGCAGCTTAGGTGGGGCAGTAGATACGCAGTATTTT. It specifies CASSLGGAVDTQYF.

This clonotype was seen a handful of times. The V call is TRBV27, the J call TRBJ2-5, with 8 positions matching TRBD2. Germline V lookup: CDR1 MNHEY, CDR2 SMNVEV (reference sequence). The CDR3 contains 14 residues. V dropped 3 bases and J dropped 2; count of bases not matched to a gene: 2. Here the CDR3 reads CASSFQRGQETQYF. The CDR3 region has the DNA TGTGCCAGCAGTTTCCAGCGGGGGCAAGAGACCCAGTACTTC.

This clonotype occurred a few times. This chain connects TRBV5-1 to TRBJ2-3; D remains unclear. With 0 bases removed from V and 5 bases from J, the gap between germline ends came to 13 bases. The CDR3 is 15 amino acids. Germline CDR1 is SGHRS and CDR2 is YFSETQ. The CDR3 protein is CASSLARGSLDTQYF. The CDR3 bases are TGCGCCAGCAGCTTGGCCCGTGGCTCTCTAGATACGCAGTATTTT.

This clonotype was detected many times. This chain connects TRBV6-1 to TRBJ2-1, with 7 bases aligning to TRBD1. CDR3 length equals 15 residues. Germline loops: CDR1 MNHNS, CDR2 SASEGT. V gave up 1 base and J gave up 3 bases; unmatched junction bases: 3. CDR3 sequence (DNA): TGTGCCAGCAGTGAAGGGCAGGGGGACTACAATGAGCAGTTCTTC. Translation: CASSEGQGDYNEQFF.

This chain's CDR3 is CASSLEVRAWITEAFF. The CDR3 DNA is TGTGCCAGCAGCTTAGAGGTCAGGGCTTGGATCACTGAAGCTTTCTTT. The chain has TRBV7-9 and TRBJ1-1, with a tentative D call TRBD1 (5 bases). Germline assignment: CDR1 SEHNR and CDR2 FQNEAQ (reference sequence). The CDR3 sequence is 16 residues long. Trimming stripped 1 base from V and 4 bases from J, with 16 bases between.

In its sample, this clonotype was seen once. The J gene is TRBJ1-3, the V gene TRBV18; D possibly corresponds to TRBD1 (5 bases). CDR3 size: 18 residues. Trimming removed 3 bases from V and 0 bases from J, with 18 bases in between. Germline values: CDR1 KGHSH, CDR2 LQKENI. The CDR3 DNA follows: TGTGCCAGCTCACCCGGGACCCTCGCGTTAAGCTCTGGAAACACCATATATTTT. Its translation is CASSPGTLALSSGNTIYF.

This clonotype came up a few times. The V call is TRBV11-2, the J call TRBJ2-5; 9 nucleotides line up with TRBD2. From germline, CDR1 is SGHAT and CDR2 FQNNGV. The CDR3 contains 15 residues. The trim removed 6 bases at V and 1 base at J, leaving 6 bases unmatched. DNA of the CDR3: TGTGCCAGCAGGATTCCTAGCGGGGTCCAAGAGACCCAGTACTTC. Residues: CASRIPSGVQETQYF. The full variable domain, rest sourced from reference TRBV11-2 and TRBJ2-5, is EAGVAQSPRYKIIEKRQSVAFWCNPISGHATLYWYQQILGQGPKLLIQFQNNGVVDDSQLPKDRFSAERLKGVDSTLKIQPAKLEDSAVYLCASRIPSGVQETQYFGPGTRLLVL.

This clonotype has just a few counts. J is TRBJ2-1 and V is TRBV6-2 or TRBV6-3; 10 bases match TRBD2. This CDR3 comprises 15 residues. J gave up 7 bases and V 2 bases, and 5 bases lay outside the gene matches. Germline loops: CDR1 MNHEY, CDR2 SVGEGT. In DNA, the CDR3 is TGTGCCAGCAGTTACAGCTCTAGCGGGGGTAATGAGCAGTTCTTC. Its translation is CASSYSSSGGNEQFF.

The chain recombines TRBV7-9 with TRBJ2-7; TRBD2 is a possible D gene (6 bases). CDR1 SEHNR and CDR2 FQNEAQ come from the germline V gene (reference sequence). The CDR3 covers 16 residues. V was clipped by 2 bases and J by 4 bases, with 18 bases between them. The CDR3 protein is CASSLTPTRKPYEQYF. The CDR3 nucleotides are TGTGCCAGCAGCTTAACCCCGACTAGGAAACCGTACGAGCAGTACTTC.

The chain employs TRBV28 and TRBJ2-5; TRBD2 aligns across 14 bases. The V and J ends lost 5 bases and 5 bases, in that order; junction bases with no gene match: 7. The germline V gene encodes CDR1 MDHEN and CDR2 SYDVKM. The CDR3 totals 16 residues. In DNA form, the CDR3 reads TGTGCCAGCAGTCAACCGACTAGCGGGAGGGTTGAGACCCAGTACTTC. Translated: CASSQPTSGRVETQYF.

This chain joins TRBV2 and TRBJ2-1, with 8 nucleotides matching TRBD1. CDR1 is SNHLY, CDR2 FYNNEI, per germline. The CDR3 sequence is 13 residues long. The junction had 7 bases not matched to a gene; V was cut back by 7 bases and J by 8 bases. The DNA for the CDR3 is TGTGCCAGCATCCAGACAGGGGTCGATGAGCAGTTCTTC. It is translated as CASIQTGVDEQFF.

This clonotype was picked up a small number of times. This chain connects TRBV19 to TRBJ2-2; D call uncertain. The germline CDR1 and CDR2 sequences are LNHDA and SQIVND (reference sequence). The CDR3 contains 12 residues. Trimming took off 4 bases at V and 6 bases at J, with 6 bases between the two ends. CDR3 protein: CASSNPAGELFF. CDR3 DNA sequence: TGTGCCAGTAGTAATCCGGCCGGGGAGCTGTTTTTT.

V is TRBV7-9 and J is TRBJ2-5; D not resolved. V was trimmed by 5 bases and J by 0 bases, leaving 7 bases between them. The CDR3 extends over 13 amino acids. Germline V gene data show CDR1 as SEHNR and CDR2 as FQNEAQ (reference sequence). CDR3: CASSPVYQETQYF. As DNA, the CDR3 is TGTGCCAGCAGCCCCGTTTACCAAGAGACCCAGTACTTC.